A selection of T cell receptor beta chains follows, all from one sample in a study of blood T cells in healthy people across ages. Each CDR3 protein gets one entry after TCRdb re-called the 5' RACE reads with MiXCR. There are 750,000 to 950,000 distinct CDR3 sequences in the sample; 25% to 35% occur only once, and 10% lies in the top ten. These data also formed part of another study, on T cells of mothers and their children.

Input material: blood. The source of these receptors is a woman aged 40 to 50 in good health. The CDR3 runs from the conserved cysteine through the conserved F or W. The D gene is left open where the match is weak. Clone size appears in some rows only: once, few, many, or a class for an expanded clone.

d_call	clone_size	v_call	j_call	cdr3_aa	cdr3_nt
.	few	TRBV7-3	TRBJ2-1	CASSLTRPGDEQFF	TGTGCCAGCAGCTTAACAAGGCCAGGGGATGAGCAGTTCTTC
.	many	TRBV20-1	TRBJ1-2	CSARPPGRRYGYTF	TGCAGTGCTAGACCCCCGGGACGGCGCTATGGCTACACCTTC
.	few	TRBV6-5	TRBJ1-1	CASSYLREWGTEAFF	TGTGCCAGCAGTTATTTAAGGGAGTGGGGCACTGAAGCTTTCTTT
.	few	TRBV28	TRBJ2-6	CASSLRPGRTSGANVLTF	TGTGCCAGCAGTCTCCGCCCGGGACGGACCTCTGGGGCCAACGTCCTGACTTTC
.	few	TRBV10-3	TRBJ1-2	CAISERPGQFGGSNYGYTF	TGTGCCATCAGTGAGCGGCCCGGACAGTTTGGAGGTTCTAACTATGGCTACACCTTC
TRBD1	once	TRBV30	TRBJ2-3	CAWKFRGGLDTQYF	TGTGCCTGGAAATTTCGAGGGGGCCTTGATACGCAGTATTTT
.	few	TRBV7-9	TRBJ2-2	CASSLSLSGELFF	TGTGCCAGCAGCCTTTCGCTGTCCGGGGAGCTGTTTTTT
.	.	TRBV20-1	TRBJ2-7	CSAYGGGRYEQYF	TGCAGTGCTTACGGGGGCGGGAGATACGAGCAGTACTTC
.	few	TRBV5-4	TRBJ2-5	CASSLEIKREYF	TGTGCCAGCAGCTTGGAGATCAAGCGGGAGTACTTC
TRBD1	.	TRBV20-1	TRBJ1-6	CSARQVQGESPLHF	TGCAGTGCTAGACAAGTTCAGGGGGAATCACCCCTCCACTTT
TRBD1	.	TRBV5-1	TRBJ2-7	CASSFGSSDRVHEQYF	TGCGCCAGCAGCTTCGGATCGTCGGACAGGGTTCACGAGCAGTACTTC
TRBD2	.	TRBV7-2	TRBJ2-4	CASSSAGAGVISYNEQYF	TGTGCCAGCAGCTCCGCCGGGGCGGGGGTCATATCCTACAATGAGCAGTACTTC
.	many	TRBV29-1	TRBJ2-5	CSVEEQGVETQYF	TGCAGCGTTGAAGAACAGGGTGTCGAGACCCAGTACTTC
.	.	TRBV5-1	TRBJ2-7	CASSLLDSSTYEQYF	TGCGCCAGCAGCTTGTTAGACTCGTCAACCTACGAGCAGTACTTC
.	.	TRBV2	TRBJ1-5	CASSEGQGGLYSNQPQHF	TGTGCCAGCAGTGAAGGCCAAGGGGGGCTCTATAGCAATCAGCCCCAGCATTTT
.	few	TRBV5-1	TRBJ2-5	CASSFLSGEETQYF	TGCGCCAGCAGCTTTTTGAGCGGAGAAGAGACCCAGTACTTC
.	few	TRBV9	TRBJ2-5	CASSVASGQETQYF	TGTGCCAGCAGCGTAGCTAGTGGCCAAGAGACCCAGTACTTC
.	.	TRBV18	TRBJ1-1	CASSPDLGNTEAFF	TGTGCCAGCTCCCCCGACTTGGGGAACACTGAAGCTTTCTTT
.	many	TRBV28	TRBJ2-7	CASSLADAYEQYF	TGTGCCAGCAGTCTTGCGGACGCCTACGAGCAGTACTTC
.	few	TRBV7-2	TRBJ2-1	CASRLGGNEQFF	TGTGCCAGCAGGTTAGGGGGCAATGAGCAGTTCTTC
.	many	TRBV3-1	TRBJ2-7	CASSQVREQQYF	TGTGCCAGCAGCCAAGTCAGGGAACAGCAGTACTTC
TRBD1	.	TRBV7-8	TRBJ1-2	CASSRQGSGSYGYTF	TGTGCCAGCAGTCGACAGGGATCGGGCTCTTATGGCTACACCTTC
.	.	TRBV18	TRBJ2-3	CASTPTGVSTDTQYF	TGTGCCAGCACCCCGACCGGGGTTAGCACAGATACGCAGTATTTT
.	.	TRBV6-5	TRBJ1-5	CASSGDSHSNQPQHF	TGTGCCAGCAGTGGCGACAGCCATAGCAATCAGCCCCAGCATTTT
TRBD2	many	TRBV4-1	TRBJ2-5	CASSQDGAGGVKETQYF	TGCGCCAGCAGCCAAGATGGAGCGGGGGGTGTAAAAGAGACCCAGTACTTC
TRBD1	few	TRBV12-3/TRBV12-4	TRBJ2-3	CASSLGDRGLYTQYF	TGTGCCAGCTCATTAGGGGACAGGGGGCTGTATACGCAGTATTTT
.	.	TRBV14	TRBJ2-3	CASSQWADTDTQYF	TGTGCCAGCAGCCAATGGGCGGACACAGATACGCAGTATTTT
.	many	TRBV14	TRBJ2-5	CASSQLGGFETQYF	TGTGCCAGCAGCCAGTTGGGGGGTTTCGAGACCCAGTACTTC